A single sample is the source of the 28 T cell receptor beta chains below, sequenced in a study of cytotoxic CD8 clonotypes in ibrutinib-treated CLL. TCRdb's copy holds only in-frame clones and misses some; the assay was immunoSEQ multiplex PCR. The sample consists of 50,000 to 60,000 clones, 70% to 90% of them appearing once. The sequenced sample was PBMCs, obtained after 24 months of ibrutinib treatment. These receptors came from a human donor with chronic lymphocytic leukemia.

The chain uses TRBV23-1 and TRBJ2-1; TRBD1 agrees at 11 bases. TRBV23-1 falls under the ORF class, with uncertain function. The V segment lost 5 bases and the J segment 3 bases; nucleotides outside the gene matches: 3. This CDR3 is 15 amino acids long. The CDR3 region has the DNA TGCGCCAGCAGTGGGACAGGGGGTTTCTACAATGAGCAGTTCTTC. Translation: CASSGTGGFYNEQFF.

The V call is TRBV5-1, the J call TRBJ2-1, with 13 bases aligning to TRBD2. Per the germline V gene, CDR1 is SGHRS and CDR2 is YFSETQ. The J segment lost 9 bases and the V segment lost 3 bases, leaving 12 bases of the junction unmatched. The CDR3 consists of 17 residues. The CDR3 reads CASSWTGGTSGAGEQFF. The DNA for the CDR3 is TGCGCCAGCAGCTGGACAGGGGGGACTAGCGGGGCGGGTGAGCAGTTCTTC.

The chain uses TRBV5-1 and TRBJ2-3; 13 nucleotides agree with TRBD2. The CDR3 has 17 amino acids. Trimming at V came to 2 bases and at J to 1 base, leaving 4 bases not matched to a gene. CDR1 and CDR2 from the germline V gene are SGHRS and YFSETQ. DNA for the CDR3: TGCGCCAGCAGCTTAAGACTAGCGGGAGGACGCACAGATACGCAGTATTTT. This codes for CASSLRLAGGRTDTQYF.

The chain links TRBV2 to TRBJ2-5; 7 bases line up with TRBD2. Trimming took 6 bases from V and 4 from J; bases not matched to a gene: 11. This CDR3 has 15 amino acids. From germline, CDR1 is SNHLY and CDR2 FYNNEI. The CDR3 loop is CASRDGGNVPETQYF. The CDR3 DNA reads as TGTGCCAGCAGGGACGGGGGGAACGTCCCAGAGACCCAGTACTTC.

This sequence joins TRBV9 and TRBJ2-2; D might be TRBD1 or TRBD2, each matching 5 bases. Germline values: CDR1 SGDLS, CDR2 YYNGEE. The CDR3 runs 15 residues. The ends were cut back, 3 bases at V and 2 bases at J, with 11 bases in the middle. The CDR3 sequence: CASSGLRGNTGELFF. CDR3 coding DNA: TGTGCCAGCAGCGGGCTGAGGGGTAACACCGGGGAGCTGTTTTTT.

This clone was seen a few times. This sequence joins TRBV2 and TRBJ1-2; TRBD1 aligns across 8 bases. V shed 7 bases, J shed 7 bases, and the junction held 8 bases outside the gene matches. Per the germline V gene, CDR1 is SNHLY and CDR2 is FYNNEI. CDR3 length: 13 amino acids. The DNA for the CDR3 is TGTGCCAGCACAGCCAGGGGGCGAGGTGGCTACACCTTC. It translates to CASTARGRGGYTF.

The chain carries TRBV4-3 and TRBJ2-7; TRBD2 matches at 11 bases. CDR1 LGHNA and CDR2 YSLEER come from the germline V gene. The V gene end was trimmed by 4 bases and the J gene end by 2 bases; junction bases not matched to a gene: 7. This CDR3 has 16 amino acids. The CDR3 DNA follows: TGCGCCAGCAGCCTCTGGGGGACTAGCGGTCCCTACGAGCAGTACTTC. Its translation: CASSLWGTSGPYEQYF.

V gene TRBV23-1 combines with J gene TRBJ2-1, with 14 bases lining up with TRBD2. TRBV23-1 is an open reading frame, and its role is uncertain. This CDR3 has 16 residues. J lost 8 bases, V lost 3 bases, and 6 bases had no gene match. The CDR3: CASSQGTSGSGDEQFF. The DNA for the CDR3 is TGCGCCAGCAGTCAGGGGACTAGCGGGAGCGGGGATGAGCAGTTCTTC.

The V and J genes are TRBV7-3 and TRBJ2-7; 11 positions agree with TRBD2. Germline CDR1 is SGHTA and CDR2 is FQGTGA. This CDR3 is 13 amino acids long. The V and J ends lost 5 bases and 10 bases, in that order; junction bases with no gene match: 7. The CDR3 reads CASSRGTSGTQYF. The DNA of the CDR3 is TGTGCCAGCAGCAGGGGGACTAGCGGAACCCAGTACTTC.

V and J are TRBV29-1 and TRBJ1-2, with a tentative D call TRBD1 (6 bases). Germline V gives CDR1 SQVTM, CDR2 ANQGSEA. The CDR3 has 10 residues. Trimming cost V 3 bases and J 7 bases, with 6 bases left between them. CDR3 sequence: CSVDRGGYTF. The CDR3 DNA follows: TGCAGCGTTGACAGGGGTGGCTACACCTTC.

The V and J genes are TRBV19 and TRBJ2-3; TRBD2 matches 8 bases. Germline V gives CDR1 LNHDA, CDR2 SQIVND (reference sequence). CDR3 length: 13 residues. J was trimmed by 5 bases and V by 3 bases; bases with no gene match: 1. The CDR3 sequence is CASSITSGDTQYF. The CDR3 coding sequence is TGTGCCAGTAGTATTACTAGCGGAGATACGCAGTATTTT.

The CDR3 is CASSLAGGFYEQYF. The DNA of the CDR3 is TGTGCCAGCAGTTTAGCGGGAGGGTTCTACGAGCAGTACTTC. The rearrangement joins TRBV27 to TRBJ2-7, with 9 bases aligning to TRBD2. CDR1 MNHEY and CDR2 SMNVEV come from the germline V gene (reference sequence). V shed 2 bases, J shed 3 bases, and the junction held 2 bases outside the gene matches. The length of the CDR3 is 14 residues.

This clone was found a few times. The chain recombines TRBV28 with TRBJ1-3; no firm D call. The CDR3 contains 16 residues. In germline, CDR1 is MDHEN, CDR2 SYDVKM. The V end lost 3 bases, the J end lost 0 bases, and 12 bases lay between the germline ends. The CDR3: CASSLAGGRSGNTIYF. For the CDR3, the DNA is TGTGCCAGCAGTTTGGCCGGCGGACGCTCTGGAAACACCATATATTTT.

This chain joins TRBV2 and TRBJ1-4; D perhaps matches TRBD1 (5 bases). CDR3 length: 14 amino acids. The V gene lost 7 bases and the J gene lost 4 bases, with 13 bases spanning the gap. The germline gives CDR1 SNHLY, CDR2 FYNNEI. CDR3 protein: CASKTTVVNEKLFF. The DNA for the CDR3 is TGTGCCAGCAAGACGACAGTAGTTAATGAAAAACTGTTTTTT.

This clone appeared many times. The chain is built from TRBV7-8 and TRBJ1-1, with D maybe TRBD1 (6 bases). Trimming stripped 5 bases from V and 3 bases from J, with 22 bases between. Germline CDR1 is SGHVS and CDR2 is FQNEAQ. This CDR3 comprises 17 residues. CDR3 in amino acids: CASSPHRLAGAYTEAFF. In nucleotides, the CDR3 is TGTGCCAGCAGCCCCCATAGGCTGGCAGGGGCCTACACTGAAGCTTTCTTT.

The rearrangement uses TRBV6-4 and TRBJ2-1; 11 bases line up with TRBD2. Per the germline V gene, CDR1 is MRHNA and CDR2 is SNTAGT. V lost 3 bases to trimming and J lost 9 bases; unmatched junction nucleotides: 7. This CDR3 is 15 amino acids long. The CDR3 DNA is TGTGCCAGCAGTGAGGAGACTAGCGGGATGGGTGAGCAGTTCTTC. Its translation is CASSEETSGMGEQFF.

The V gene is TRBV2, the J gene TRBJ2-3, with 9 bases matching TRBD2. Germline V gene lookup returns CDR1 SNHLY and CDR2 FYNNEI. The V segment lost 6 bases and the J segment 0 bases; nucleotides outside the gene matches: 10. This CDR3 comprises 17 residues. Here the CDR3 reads CASRREAGGLSTDTQYF. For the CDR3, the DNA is TGTGCCAGCAGGAGGGAAGCGGGAGGCCTAAGCACAGATACGCAGTATTTT.

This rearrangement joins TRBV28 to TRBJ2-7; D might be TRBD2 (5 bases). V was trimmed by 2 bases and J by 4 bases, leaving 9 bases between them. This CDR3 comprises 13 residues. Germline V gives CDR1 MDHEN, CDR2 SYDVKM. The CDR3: CASSLLRTYEQYF. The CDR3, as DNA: TGTGCCAGCAGTTTACTCCGGACTTACGAGCAGTACTTC.

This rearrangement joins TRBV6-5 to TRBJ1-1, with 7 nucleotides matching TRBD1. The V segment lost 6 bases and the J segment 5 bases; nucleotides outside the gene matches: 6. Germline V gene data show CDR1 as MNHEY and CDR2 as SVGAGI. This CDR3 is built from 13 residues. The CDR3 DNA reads TGTGCCAGCAGACTATCAGGGGGGACTGAAGCTTTCTTT. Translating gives CASRLSGGTEAFF.

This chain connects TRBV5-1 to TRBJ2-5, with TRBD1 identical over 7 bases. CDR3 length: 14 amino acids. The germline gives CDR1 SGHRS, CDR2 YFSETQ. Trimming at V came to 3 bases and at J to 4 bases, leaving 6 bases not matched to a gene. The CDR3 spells CASSSGSGGETQYF. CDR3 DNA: TGCGCCAGCAGCTCCGGTTCAGGGGGAGAGACCCAGTACTTC.

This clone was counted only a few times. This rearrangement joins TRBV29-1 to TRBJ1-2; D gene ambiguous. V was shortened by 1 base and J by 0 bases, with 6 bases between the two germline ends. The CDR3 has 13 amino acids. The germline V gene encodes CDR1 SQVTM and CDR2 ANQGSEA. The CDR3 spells CSVEGKTNYGYTF. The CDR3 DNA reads TGCAGCGTTGAAGGGAAGACTAACTATGGCTACACCTTC.

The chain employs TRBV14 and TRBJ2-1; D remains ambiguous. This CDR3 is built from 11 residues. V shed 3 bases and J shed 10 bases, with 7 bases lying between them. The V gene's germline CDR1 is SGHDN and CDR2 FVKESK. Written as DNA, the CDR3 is TGTGCCAGCAGCCATTTGACAGAGCAGTTCTTC. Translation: CASSHLTEQFF.

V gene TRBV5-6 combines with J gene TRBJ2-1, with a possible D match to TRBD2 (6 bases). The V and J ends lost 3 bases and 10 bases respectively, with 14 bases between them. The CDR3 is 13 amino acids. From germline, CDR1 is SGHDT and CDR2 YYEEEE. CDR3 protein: CASSYGPREEQFF. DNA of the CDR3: TGTGCCAGCAGCTATGGGCCCCGGGAGGAGCAGTTCTTC.

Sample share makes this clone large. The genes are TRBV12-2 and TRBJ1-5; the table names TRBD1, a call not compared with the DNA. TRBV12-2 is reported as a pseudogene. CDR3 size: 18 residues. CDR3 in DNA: TGTGCAAGTCGCTTCCAATTGACAGGGGGCCCTTACAATCAGCCCCAGCATTTT. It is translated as CASRFQLTGGPYNQPQHF.

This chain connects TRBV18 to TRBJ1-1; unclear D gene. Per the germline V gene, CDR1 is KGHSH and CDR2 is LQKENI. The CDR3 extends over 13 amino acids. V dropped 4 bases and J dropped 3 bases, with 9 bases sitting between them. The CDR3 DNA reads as TGTGCCAGCTCACAGGGATGGGACACTGAAGCTTTCTTT. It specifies CASSQGWDTEAFF.

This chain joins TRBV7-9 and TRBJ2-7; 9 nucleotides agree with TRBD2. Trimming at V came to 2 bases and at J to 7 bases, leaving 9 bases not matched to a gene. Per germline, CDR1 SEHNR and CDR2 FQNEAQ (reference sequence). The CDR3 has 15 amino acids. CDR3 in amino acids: CASSLTTSGFLEQYF. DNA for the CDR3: TGTGCCAGCAGCTTAACGACTAGCGGATTCCTGGAGCAGTACTTC. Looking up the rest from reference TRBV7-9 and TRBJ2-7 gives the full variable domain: DTGVSQNPRHKITKRGQNVTFRCDPISEHNRLYWYRQTLGQGPEFLTYFQNEAQLEKSRLLSDRFSAERPKGSFSTLEIQRTEQGDSAMYLCASSLTTSGFLEQYFGPGTRLTVT.

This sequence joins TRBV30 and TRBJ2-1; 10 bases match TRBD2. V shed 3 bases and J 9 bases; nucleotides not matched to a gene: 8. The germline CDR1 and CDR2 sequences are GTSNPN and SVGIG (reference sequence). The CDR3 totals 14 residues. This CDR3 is CAWRLLAGPREQFF. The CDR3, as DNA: TGTGCCTGGAGGCTACTAGCGGGGCCGCGTGAGCAGTTCTTC.

The CDR3 DNA follows: TGTGCCAGCAGGCAACATGGACGCGAAAGTAGGGGCTACACCTTC. It yields the protein CASRQHGRESRGYTF. J is TRBJ1-2 and V is TRBV28; D remains ambiguous. V gave up 6 bases and J gave up 8 bases, with 22 bases separating them. This CDR3 is 15 amino acids long. Germline CDR1 is MDHEN and CDR2 is SYDVKM.